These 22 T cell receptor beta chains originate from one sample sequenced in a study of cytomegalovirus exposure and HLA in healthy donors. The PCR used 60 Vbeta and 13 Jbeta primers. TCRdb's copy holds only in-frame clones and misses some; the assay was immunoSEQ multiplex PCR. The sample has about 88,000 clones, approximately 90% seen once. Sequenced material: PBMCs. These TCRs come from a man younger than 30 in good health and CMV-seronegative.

The CDR3 sequence is CASSRSRQDIQYF. The CDR3 bases are TGTGCCAGTAGTAGATCTCGACAGGACATTCAGTACTTC. V is TRBV19 and J is TRBJ2-4; D may be TRBD1 (6 bases). With 4 bases removed from V and 8 bases from J, the gap between germline ends came to 12 bases. The CDR3 sequence is 13 residues long. Germline V gene lookup returns CDR1 LNHDA and CDR2 SQIVND (reference sequence).

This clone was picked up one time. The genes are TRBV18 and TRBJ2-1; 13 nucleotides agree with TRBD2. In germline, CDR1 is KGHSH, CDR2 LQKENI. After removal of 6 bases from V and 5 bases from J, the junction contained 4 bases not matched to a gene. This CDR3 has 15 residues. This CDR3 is CASSPTSGRHNEQFF. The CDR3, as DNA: TGTGCCAGCTCGCCGACTAGCGGGAGGCACAATGAGCAGTTCTTC.

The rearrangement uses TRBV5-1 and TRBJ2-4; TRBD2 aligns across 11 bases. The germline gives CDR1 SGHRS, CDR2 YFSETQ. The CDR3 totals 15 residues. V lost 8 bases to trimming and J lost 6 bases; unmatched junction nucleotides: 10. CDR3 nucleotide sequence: TGCGCCAGTTCGGACTCCGGGACTAGCGGAAACATTCAGTACTTC. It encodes CASSDSGTSGNIQYF.

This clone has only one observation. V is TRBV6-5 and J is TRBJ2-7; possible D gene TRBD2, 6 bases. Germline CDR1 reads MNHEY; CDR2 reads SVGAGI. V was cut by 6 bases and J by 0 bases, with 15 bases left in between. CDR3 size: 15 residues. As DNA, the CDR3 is TGTGCCAGCAGCCGGGAGCAAGGGAGCTCCTACGAGCAGTACTTC. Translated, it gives CASSREQGSSYEQYF.

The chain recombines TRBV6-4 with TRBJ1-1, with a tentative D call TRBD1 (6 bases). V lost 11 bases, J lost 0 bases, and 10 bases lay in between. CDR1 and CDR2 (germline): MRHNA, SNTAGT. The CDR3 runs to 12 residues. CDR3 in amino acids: CAQGPMNTEAFF. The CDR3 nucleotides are TGTGCCCAGGGGCCCATGAACACTGAAGCTTTCTTT.

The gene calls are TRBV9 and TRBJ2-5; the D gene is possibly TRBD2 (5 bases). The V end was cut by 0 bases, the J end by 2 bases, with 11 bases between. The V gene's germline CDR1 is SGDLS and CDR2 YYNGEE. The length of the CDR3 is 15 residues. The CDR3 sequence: CASSVGGSKQETQYF. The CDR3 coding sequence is TGTGCCAGCAGCGTAGGAGGGAGTAAGCAAGAGACCCAGTACTTC.

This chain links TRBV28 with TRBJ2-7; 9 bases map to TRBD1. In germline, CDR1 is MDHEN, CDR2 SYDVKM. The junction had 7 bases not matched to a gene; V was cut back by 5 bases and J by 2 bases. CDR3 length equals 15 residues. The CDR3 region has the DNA TGTGCCAGCAGTCCCCCGGGACAGGGTACCTACGAGCAGTACTTC. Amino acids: CASSPPGQGTYEQYF.

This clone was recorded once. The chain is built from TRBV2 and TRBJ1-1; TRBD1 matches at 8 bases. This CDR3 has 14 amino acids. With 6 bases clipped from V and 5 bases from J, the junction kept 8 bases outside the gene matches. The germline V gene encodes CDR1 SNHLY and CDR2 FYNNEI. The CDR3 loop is CASSYTTGETEAFF. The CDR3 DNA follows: TGTGCCAGCAGCTATACGACAGGGGAAACTGAAGCTTTCTTT.

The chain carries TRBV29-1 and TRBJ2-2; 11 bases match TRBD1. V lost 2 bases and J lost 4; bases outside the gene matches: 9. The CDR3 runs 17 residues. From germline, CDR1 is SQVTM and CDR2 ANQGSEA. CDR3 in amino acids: CSVELRTGGAGTGELFF. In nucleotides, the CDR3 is TGCAGCGTTGAATTACGGACAGGGGGCGCGGGCACCGGGGAGCTGTTTTTT.

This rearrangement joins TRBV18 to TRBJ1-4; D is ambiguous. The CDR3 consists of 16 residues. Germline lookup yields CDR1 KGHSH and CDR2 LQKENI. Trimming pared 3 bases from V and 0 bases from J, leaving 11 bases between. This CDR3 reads CASSPSPPATNEKLFF. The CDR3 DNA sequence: TGTGCCAGCTCACCTAGCCCACCCGCAACTAATGAAAAACTGTTTTTT.

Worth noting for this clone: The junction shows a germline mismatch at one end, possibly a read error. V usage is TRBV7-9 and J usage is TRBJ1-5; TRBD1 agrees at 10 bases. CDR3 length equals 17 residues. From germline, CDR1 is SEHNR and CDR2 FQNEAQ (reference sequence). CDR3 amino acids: CSSSQSPGTGGNQPQHF. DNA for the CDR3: TGTTCCAGCAGCCAATCTCCCGGGACAGGGGGCAATCAGCCCCAGCATTTT.

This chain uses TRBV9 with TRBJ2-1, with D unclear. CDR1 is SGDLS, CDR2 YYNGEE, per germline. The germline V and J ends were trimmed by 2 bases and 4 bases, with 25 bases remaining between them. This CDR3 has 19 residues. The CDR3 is CASSVSQRVGSLPYNEQFF. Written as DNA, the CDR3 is TGTGCCAGCAGCGTCTCCCAACGCGTGGGTAGCCTACCTTACAATGAGCAGTTCTTC.

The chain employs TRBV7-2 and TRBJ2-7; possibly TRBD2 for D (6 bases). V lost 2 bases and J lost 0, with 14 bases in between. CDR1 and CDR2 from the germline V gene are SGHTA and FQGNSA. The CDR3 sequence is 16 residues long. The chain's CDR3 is CASSLKGGASSYEQYF. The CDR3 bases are TGTGCCAGCAGCTTAAAGGGCGGGGCGAGCTCCTACGAGCAGTACTTC. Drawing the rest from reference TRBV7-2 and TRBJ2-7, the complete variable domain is GAGVSQSPSNKVTEKGKDVELRCDPISGHTALYWYRQSLGQGLEFLIYFQGNSAPDKSGLPSDRFSAERTGGSVSTLTIQRTQQEDSAVYLCASSLKGGASSYEQYFGPGTRLTVT.

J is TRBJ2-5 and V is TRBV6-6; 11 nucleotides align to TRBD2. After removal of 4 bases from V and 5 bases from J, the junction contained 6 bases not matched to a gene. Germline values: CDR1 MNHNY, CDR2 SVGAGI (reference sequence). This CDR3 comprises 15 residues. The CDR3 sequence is CASSSSLAGVETQYF. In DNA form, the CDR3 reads TGTGCCAGCAGTTCCTCACTAGCGGGAGTTGAGACCCAGTACTTC.

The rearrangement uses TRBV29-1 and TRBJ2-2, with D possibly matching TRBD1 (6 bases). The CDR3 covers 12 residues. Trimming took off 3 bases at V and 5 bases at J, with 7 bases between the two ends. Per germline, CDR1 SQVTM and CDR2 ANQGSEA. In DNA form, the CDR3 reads TGCAGCGTTGAGGGGGCTACCGGGGAGCTGTTTTTT. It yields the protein CSVEGATGELFF.

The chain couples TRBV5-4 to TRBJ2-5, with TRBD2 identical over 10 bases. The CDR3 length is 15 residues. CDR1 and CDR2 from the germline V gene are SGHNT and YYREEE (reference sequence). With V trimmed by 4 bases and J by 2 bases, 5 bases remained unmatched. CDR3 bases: TGTGCCAGCAGCGAGACTAGCGGGCAACAAGAGACCCAGTACTTC. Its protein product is CASSETSGQQETQYF.

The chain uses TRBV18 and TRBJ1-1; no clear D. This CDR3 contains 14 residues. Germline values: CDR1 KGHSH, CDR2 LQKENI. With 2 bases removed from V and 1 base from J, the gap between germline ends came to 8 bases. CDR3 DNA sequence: TGTGCCAGCTCACCAAGCAACGCGAACACTGAAGCTTTCTTT. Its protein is CASSPSNANTEAFF.

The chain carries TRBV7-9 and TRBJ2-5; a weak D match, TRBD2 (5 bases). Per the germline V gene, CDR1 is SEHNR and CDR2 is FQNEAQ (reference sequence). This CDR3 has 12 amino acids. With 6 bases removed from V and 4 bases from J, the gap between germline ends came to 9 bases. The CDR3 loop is CASRGLGETQYF. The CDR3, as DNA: TGTGCCAGCAGAGGACTGGGAGAGACCCAGTACTTC.

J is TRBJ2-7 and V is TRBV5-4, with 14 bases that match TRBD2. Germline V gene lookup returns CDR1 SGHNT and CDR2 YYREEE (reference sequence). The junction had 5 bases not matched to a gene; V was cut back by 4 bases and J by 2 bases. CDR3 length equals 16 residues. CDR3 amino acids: CASSDGLAGGAYEQYF. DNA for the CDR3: TGTGCCAGCAGCGACGGACTAGCGGGAGGTGCCTACGAGCAGTACTTC. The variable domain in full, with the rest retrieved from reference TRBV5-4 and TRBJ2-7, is ETGVTQSPTHLIKTRGQQVTLRCSSQSGHNTVSWYQQALGQGPQFIFQYYREEENGRGNFPPRFSGLQFPNYSSELNVNALELDDSALYLCASSDGLAGGAYEQYFGPGTRLTVT.

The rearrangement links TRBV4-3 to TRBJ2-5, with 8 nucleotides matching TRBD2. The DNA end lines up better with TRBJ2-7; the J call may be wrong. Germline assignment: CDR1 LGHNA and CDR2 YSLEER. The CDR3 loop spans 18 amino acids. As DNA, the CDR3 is TGCGCCAGCAGCCAAGCCTCCGCCCCGGGGGGGACGGCCTACGAGCAGTACTTC. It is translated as CASSQASAPGGTAYEQYF.

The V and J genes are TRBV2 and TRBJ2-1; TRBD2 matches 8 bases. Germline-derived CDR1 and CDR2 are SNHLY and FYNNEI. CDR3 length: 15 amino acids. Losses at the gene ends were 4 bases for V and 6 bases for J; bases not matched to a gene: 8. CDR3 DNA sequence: TGTGCCAGCAGTGCCCGGAGGCGGGAGGCCAATGAGCAGTTCTTC. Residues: CASSARRREANEQFF.

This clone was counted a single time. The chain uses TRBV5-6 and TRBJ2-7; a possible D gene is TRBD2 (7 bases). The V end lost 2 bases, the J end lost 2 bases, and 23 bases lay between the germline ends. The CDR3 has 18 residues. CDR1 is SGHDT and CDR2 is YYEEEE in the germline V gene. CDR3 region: CASSFWGLAAIPTYEQYF. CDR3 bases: TGTGCCAGCAGCTTTTGGGGGCTAGCGGCGATTCCAACCTACGAGCAGTACTTC.